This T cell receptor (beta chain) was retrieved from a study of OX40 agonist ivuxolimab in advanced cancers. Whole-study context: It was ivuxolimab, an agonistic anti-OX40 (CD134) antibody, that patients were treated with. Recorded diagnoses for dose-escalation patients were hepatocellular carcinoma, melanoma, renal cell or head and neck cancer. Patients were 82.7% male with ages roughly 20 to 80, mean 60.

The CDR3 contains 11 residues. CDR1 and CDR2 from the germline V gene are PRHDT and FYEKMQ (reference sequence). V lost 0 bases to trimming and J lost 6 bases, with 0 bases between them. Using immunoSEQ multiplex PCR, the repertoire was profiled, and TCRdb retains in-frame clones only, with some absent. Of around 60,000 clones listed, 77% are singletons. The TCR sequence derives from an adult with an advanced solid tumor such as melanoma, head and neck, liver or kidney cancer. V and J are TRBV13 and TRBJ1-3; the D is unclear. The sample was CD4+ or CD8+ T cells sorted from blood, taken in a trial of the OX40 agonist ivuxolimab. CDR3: CASSLGNTIYF. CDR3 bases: TGTGCCAGCAGCTTAGGAAACACCATATATTTT.